This T cell receptor beta chain was observed in a study of tumor-infiltrating lymphocytes in localized non-small cell lung cancer (dated by TCRdb to about 2021). Some background on the complete study: The cohort included patients whose samples were collected after neoadjuvant chemotherapy, as well as both smokers and never-smokers and several histologies. Resected tumor tissue and uninvolved lung tissue described as non-adjacent to the tumor were contributed by each patient, with both tissues obtained from the same patient. TCR sequencing was one of several integrated assays, alongside flow cytometry, multiplex immunofluorescence, RNA-seq, exome sequencing and proteomics, applied to the same patients. In total, the ICON cohort consisted of 150 surgical patients with localized non-small cell lung cancer who had their tumors resected. A total of over 45 patients were included in the paired tumor versus uninvolved lung comparison of immunoSEQ T-cell fraction. What the work shows at the level of the full study, not this receptor alone: No difference in TCR-derived T-cell fraction was observed between the flow cytometry-defined immunotypes IM1 (good prognosis) and IM2 (poor prognosis). Recurrence-free survival showed no association with tumor T-cell fraction from TCR sequencing (p = 0.61). Higher T cell infiltration in tumors than in uninvolved lung tissue was supported by TCRbeta sequencing, consistent with immunofluorescence CD3 counts. Because different pieces of the same tissue were used for different assays, technical variation could not be separated from intratumor heterogeneity. Because assay coverage varied across patients depending on available tissue quantity, TCR sequencing was performed for only a subset of the cohort.

TCR sequencing with the immunoSEQ assay provided the T-cell fraction in tumor and uninvolved lung tissue. The authors' pipeline ran thus. For survival analysis, patients were divided into high (upper tertile) and low (lower two tertiles) T-cell fraction groups, which were compared by log-rank test. A signed-rank test was used to test differences in T-cell fraction between paired tumor and uninvolved lung samples. TCRdb obtained this table from immuneACCESS and retained in-frame rearrangements with V and J assigned. These tables miss some clones; where compared with another copy, unresolved V genes account for less than half of the shortfall, and the remainder is unexplained. Clone size and V and J calls were adopted from that table, with D and trimming inferred from the DNA. The sample includes some 14,000 clones, with approximately 70% observed a single time. The ten largest account for about 4% of the sample.

Enrollment in ICON was initiated in the first half of 2016, and the last patient was enrolled in 2018. From a subcohort of about 70 patients, fresh tumor and matched uninvolved tissue were collected for in-depth immune analyses, including TCR sequencing. DNA isolated from bulk tissue, without cell sorting, was used for TCR sequencing. The CDR3 sequence holds 17 residues, the cysteine and phenylalanine included. Only the CDR3 portion is preserved as DNA: 51 bases, with reading frame beginning at the first base. According to the germline V gene, CDR1 reads ENHRY and CDR2 reads SYGVKD. The germline V and J ends show losses of 4 bases and 2 bases respectively, and no gene match explains 7 bases of the junction. A word on this clone: Its antigen is still unknown. There are no base qualities to consult, and no much larger clone falls within one base.

The specimen sequenced was lung tumor tissue. The sequence was collected from a human donor with non-small cell lung cancer. Recombination linked TRBV10-3 to TRBJ2-1; 11 bases in the junction line up with TRBD2. The CDR3 protein is CAISGTSGSKTYNEQFF. The DNA sequence is as follows: TGTGCCATCAGTGGTACTAGCGGGAGTAAGACCTACAATGAGCAGTTCTTC.